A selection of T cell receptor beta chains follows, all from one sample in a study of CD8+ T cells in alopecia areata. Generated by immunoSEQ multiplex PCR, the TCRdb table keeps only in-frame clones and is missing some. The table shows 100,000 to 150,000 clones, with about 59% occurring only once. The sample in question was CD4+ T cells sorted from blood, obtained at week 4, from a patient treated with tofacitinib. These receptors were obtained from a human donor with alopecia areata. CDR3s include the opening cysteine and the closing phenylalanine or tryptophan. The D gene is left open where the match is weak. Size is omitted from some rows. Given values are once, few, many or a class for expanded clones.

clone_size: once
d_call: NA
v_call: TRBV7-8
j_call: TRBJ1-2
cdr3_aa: CASSLGTATNYGYTF
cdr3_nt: TGTGCCAGCAGCTTAGGAACAGCAACAAACTATGGCTACACCTTC

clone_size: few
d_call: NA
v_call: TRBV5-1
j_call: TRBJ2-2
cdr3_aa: CASSLVGSGELFF
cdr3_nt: TGCGCCAGCAGCTTGGTTGGATCCGGGGAGCTGTTTTTT

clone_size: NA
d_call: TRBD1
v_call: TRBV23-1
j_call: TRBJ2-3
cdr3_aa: CASRQTFRGSTDTQYF
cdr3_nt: TGCGCCAGCAGACAAACGTTCAGGGGGAGCACAGATACGCAGTATTTT

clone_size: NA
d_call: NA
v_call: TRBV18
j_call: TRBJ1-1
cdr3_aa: CASSPGRRTEAFF
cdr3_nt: TGTGCCAGCTCACCAGGGAGAAGGACTGAAGCTTTCTTT

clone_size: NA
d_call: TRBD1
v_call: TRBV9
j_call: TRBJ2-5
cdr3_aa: CASSVGQGYKETQYF
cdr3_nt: TGTGCCAGCAGCGTAGGACAGGGATACAAAGAGACCCAGTACTTC

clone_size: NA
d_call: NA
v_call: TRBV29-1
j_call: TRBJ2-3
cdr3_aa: CSVGGFLTRTDTQYF
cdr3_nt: TGCAGCGTTGGAGGTTTTTTGACCCGCACAGATACGCAGTATTTT

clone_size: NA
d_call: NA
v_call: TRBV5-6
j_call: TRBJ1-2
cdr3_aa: CASSFDTDRGYTF
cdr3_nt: TGTGCCAGCAGCTTCGACACGGATAGAGGCTACACCTTC

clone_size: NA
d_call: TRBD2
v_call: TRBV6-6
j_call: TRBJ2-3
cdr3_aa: CASSPPGLATDTQYF
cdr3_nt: TGTGCCAGCAGCCCGCCGGGACTAGCTACAGATACGCAGTATTTT

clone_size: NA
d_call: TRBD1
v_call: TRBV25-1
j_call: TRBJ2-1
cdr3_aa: CASSGSRDRYNEQFF
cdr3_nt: TGTGCCAGCAGTGGGTCCAGGGACAGGTACAATGAGCAGTTCTTC

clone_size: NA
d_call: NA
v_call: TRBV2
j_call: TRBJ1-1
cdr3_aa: CASMILGAEAFF
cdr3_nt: TGTGCCAGCATGATTTTGGGGGCTGAAGCTTTCTTT

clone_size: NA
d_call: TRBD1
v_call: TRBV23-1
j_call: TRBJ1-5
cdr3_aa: CASSHKQGGRGNQPQHF
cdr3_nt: TGCGCCAGCAGTCACAAGCAGGGGGGCAGGGGCAATCAGCCCCAGCATTTT

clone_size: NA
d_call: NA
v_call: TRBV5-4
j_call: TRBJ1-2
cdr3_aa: CASGVEDRNNYGYTF
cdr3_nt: TGTGCCAGCGGTGTGGAGGACAGAAATAACTATGGCTACACCTTC

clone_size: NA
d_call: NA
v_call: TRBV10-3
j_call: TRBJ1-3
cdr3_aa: CAISKNSGNTIYF
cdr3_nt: TGTGCCATCAGTAAAAACTCTGGAAACACCATATATTTT

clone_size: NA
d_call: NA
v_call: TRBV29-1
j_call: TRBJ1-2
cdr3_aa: CSVDRPDLREGYGYTF
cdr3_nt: TGCAGCGTTGACCGCCCGGACCTGCGGGAGGGCTATGGCTACACCTTC

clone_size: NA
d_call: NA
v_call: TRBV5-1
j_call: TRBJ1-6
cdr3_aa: CASSPDGPINSPLHF
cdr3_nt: TGCGCCAGCAGCCCCGATGGACCAATTAATTCACCCCTCCACTTT

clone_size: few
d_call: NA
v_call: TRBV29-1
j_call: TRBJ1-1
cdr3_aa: CSVATGITEAFF
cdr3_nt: TGCAGCGTTGCCACAGGGATCACTGAAGCTTTCTTT

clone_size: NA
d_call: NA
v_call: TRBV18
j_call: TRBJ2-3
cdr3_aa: CASMGGDTQYF
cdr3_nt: TGTGCCAGCATGGGAGGAGATACGCAGTATTTT

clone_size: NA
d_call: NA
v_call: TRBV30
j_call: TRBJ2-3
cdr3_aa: CAWKGGWRMNTDTQYF
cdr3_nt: TGTGCCTGGAAAGGAGGCTGGAGGATGAACACAGATACGCAGTATTTT

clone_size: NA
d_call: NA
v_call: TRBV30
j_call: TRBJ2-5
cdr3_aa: CAWSVGGTETQYF
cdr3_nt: TGTGCCTGGAGTGTGGGCGGGACGGAGACCCAGTACTTC

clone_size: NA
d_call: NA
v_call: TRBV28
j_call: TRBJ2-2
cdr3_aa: CASNSRGRELFF
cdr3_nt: TGTGCCAGCAACTCTAGAGGCAGGGAGCTGTTTTTT

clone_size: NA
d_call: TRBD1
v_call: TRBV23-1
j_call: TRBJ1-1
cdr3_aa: CASSQHVQGSLAFF
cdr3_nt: TGCGCCAGCAGTCAACACGTACAGGGGTCATTAGCTTTCTTT

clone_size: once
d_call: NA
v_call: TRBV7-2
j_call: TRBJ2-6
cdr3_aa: CASSPVRGGSGANVLTF
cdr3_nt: TGTGCCAGCAGCCCTGTGCGAGGGGGCTCTGGGGCCAACGTCCTGACTTTC

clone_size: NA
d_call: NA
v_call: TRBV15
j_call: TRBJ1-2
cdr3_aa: CATSRDLKGGYTF
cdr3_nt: TGTGCCACCAGCAGAGATCTAAAGGGGGGCTACACCTTC

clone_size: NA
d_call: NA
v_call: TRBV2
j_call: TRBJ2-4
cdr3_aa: CASSASRTVQNIQYF
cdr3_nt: TGTGCCAGCAGTGCTAGTCGGACGGTTCAAAACATTCAGTACTTC

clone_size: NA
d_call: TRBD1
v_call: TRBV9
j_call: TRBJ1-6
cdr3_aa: CASSVEDRVSPLHF
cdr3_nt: TGTGCCAGCAGCGTAGAGGACAGGGTTTCACCCCTCCACTTT

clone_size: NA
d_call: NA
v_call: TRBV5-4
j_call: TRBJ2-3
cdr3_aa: CASKDRSTDTQYF
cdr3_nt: TGTGCCAGCAAGGACAGAAGCACAGATACGCAGTATTTT

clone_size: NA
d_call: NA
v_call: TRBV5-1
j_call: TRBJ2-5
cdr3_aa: CASSVESETQYF
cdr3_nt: TGCGCCAGCAGCGTCGAGTCGGAGACCCAGTACTTC

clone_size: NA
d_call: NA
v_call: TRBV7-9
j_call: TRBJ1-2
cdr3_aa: CASSLGASGAGYGYTF
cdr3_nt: TGTGCCAGCAGCTTAGGAGCGTCAGGGGCTGGCTATGGCTACACCTTC

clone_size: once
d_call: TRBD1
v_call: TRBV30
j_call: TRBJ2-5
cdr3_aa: CAWSVTGGTETQYF
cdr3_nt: TGTGCCTGGAGTGTAACAGGGGGAACGGAGACCCAGTACTTC

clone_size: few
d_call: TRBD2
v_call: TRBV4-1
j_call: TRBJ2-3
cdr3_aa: CASRRMTSGGDTDTQYF
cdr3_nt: TGCGCCAGCAGGAGAATGACTAGCGGGGGGGACACAGATACGCAGTATTTT

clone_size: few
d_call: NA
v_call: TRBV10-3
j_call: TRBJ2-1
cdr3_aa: CASRGAQYEQFF
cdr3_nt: TGTGCCTCGAGGGGTGCCCAGTATGAGCAGTTCTTC

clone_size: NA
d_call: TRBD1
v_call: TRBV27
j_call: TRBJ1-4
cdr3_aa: CASSLRRQGEKLFF
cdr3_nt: TGTGCCAGCAGTCTCCGGAGACAGGGAGAAAAACTGTTTTTT

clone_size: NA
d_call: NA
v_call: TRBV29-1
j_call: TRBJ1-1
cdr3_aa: CSETDTANTEAFF
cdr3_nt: TGCAGCGAGACGGACACAGCGAACACTGAAGCTTTCTTT

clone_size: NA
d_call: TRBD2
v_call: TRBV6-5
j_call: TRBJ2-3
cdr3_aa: CATLAGSSTDTQYF
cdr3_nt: TGTGCCACCCTAGCGGGATCGAGCACAGATACGCAGTATTTT

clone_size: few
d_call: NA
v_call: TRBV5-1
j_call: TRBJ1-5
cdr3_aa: CASSLDRDQPQHF
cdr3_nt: TGCGCCAGCAGCTTGGACCGGGATCAGCCCCAGCATTTT

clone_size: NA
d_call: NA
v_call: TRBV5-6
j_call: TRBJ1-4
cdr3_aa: CAKGKTNEKLFF
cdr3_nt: TGTGCCAAGGGGAAGACTAATGAAAAACTGTTTTTT

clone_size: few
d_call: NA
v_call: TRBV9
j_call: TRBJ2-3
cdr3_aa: CASSPYADTQYF
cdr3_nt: TGTGCCAGCAGCCCCTATGCAGATACGCAGTATTTT